The subject of this entry is one T cell receptor beta chain. The antigen is undetermined. The germline gives CDR1 WNHNN, CDR2 SYGVQD (reference sequence). The CDR3 length is 15 residues. Trimming left V 5 bases short and J 5 bases short, with 13 bases between. The method was immunoSEQ multiplex PCR; TCRdb's version includes in-frame clones alone and lacks a portion of them. The sample records about 48,000 clones, 85% to 90% being singletons. These data originate in a study of OX40 agonist ivuxolimab in advanced cancers. As for the study in general: Aged 23 to 79 with a mean of 60 years, they were less than 90% male.

Cycle 7 day 1, cycle 4 day 1, and baseline were the timepoints at which blood was sampled. Overall study findings and caveats: Within 6 weeks, CD4+ and CD8+ blood T cells expanded clonally at 0.1 to 3.0 mg/kg.

The chain has TRBV10-1 and TRBJ2-6, with D unclear. The sequence was obtained from an adult with an advanced solid tumor such as melanoma, head and neck, liver or kidney cancer. The sequencing here drew on CD4+ or CD8+ T cells sorted from blood, taken in a trial of the OX40 agonist ivuxolimab. CDR3 amino acids: CASSRAQSRANVLTF. CDR3 coding DNA: TGCGCCAGCAGTAGGGCACAAAGTCGGGCCAACGTCCTGACTTTC.